This entry lists 30 T cell receptor beta chains sequenced from one sample in a study of blood T cell repertoires in COVID-19. Clones were read by immunoSEQ multiplex PCR, and TCRdb kept only the in-frame ones, dropping some. The sample consists of around 340,000 clones, 75% to 90% of them appearing once. The sample consisted of peripheral blood. All receptors derive from a woman aged 60-70 years with COVID-19, enrolled during active disease.

This clone occurred a few times. V gene TRBV6-6 combines with J gene TRBJ1-1; a possible D gene is TRBD1 (6 bases). The germline CDR1 and CDR2 sequences are MNHNY and SVGAGI (reference sequence). The CDR3 sequence is 13 residues long. V gave up 6 bases and J gave up 6 bases, with 14 bases separating them. The CDR3 DNA reads TGTGCCAGCAGCGGACAGTTAGCCTCTGAAGCTTTCTTT. Residues: CASSGQLASEAFF.

CDR3 residues: CASSEASGASLYF. Here the CDR3 DNA reads TGTGCCAGCAGTGAAGCTAGCGGGGCTTCGCTGTACTTC. V and J are TRBV2 and TRBJ2-7, with 8 bases aligning to TRBD2. Germline trimming cut 0 bases from V and 12 bases from J; bases unmatched to any gene: 7. The CDR3 loop spans 13 amino acids. Germline loops: CDR1 SNHLY, CDR2 FYNNEI.

The chain links TRBV19 to TRBJ1-1, with 7 bases matching TRBD1. This CDR3 region has 15 residues. The ends lost 5 bases at V and 1 base at J; junction bases unmatched: 7. Germline V CDR1 and CDR2: LNHDA, SQIVND (reference sequence). CDR3 amino acids: CASSLGGQRNTEAFF. The CDR3 DNA is TGTGCCAGTAGTCTTGGGGGACAGAGGAACACTGAAGCTTTCTTT.

V gene TRBV6-5 combines with J gene TRBJ1-6; 7 bases are shared with TRBD1. V dropped 5 bases and J dropped 10; count of bases not matched to a gene: 8. Germline CDR1 MNHEY, CDR2 SVGAGI. The CDR3 is 14 amino acids. The CDR3 protein is CASSPATGLSPLHF. CDR3 sequence (DNA): TGTGCCAGCAGTCCAGCGACAGGGCTGTCACCCCTCCACTTT.

The chain recombines TRBV11-2 with TRBJ2-7, with 9 nucleotides matching TRBD1. J gave up 0 bases and V 5 bases, and 5 bases lay outside the gene matches. Germline lookup yields CDR1 SGHAT and CDR2 FQNNGV. CDR3 length: 15 amino acids. CDR3 in DNA: TGTGCCAGCAGCAAGGGACAGGGTAGCTCCTACGAGCAGTACTTC. Protein: CASSKGQGSSYEQYF.

As DNA, the CDR3 is TGTGCCAGCAGCATGGAGAGATATGGCTACACCTTC. Translation gives CASSMERYGYTF. The rearrangement uses TRBV7-9 and TRBJ1-2; D is unclear. This CDR3 is 12 amino acids long. Germline V gives CDR1 SEHNR, CDR2 FQNEAQ (reference sequence). V lost 5 bases to trimming and J lost 5 bases, with 9 bases between them.

This chain links TRBV24-1 with TRBJ1-2; 11 nucleotides align to TRBD1. The V gene end was trimmed by 4 bases and the J gene end by 5 bases; junction bases not matched to a gene: 5. This CDR3 comprises 15 residues. The germline V gene has CDR1 KGHDR and CDR2 SFDVKD. CDR3 sequence reads: CATSDPGQGGYGYTF. The CDR3, as DNA: TGTGCCACCAGTGACCCGGGACAGGGGGGGTATGGCTACACCTTC.

The chain links TRBV4-1 to TRBJ2-4, with unresolved D. The length of the CDR3 is 15 residues. Per the germline V gene, CDR1 is MGHRA and CDR2 is YSYEKL. The V end lost 1 base, the J end lost 5 bases, and 12 bases lay between the germline ends. CDR3: CASSQAPSRENIQYF. As DNA, the CDR3 is TGCGCCAGCAGCCAAGCCCCTAGTCGCGAAAACATTCAGTACTTC.

This clone was observed a handful of times. The rearrangement links TRBV11-2 to TRBJ2-7; 7 nucleotides agree with TRBD1. CDR3 size: 14 residues. Losses at the gene ends were 1 base for V and 5 bases for J; bases not matched to a gene: 5. CDR1 and CDR2 from the germline V gene are SGHAT and FQNNGV. In DNA, the CDR3 is TGTGCCAGCAGCTTAGGCAGGGGGTACGACGAGCAGTACTTC. This encodes CASSLGRGYDEQYF.

This clone was detected only once. The V gene is TRBV5-4, the J gene TRBJ1-5; D is possibly TRBD1 (6 bases). The CDR3 covers 14 residues. The V and J ends lost 2 bases and 5 bases respectively, with 11 bases between them. Germline loops: CDR1 SGHNT, CDR2 YYREEE (reference sequence). The CDR3 is CASSLQGRDQPQHF. The CDR3 DNA follows: TGTGCCAGCAGCTTACAGGGTCGGGATCAGCCCCAGCATTTT.

The V gene is TRBV9, the J gene TRBJ2-5, with D possibly matching TRBD2 (5 bases). Germline CDR1 is SGDLS and CDR2 is YYNGEE. The V and J ends lost 0 bases and 5 bases respectively, with 5 bases between them. This CDR3 is built from 12 residues. CDR3 sequence (DNA): TGTGCCAGCAGCGTAGGGAGGGAGACCCAGTACTTC. It is translated as CASSVGRETQYF.

This clone was seen just once. The chain joins TRBV11-2 to TRBJ1-1; 7 bases agree with TRBD1. CDR3 length: 12 residues. Germline V gene data show CDR1 as SGHAT and CDR2 as FQNNGV. V was clipped by 3 bases and J by 11 bases; unmatched bases: 6. The CDR3 DNA is TGTGCCAGCAGCTTGGGACAGTTTATGGCTTTCTTT. Its protein product is CASSLGQFMAFF. Full variable domain (missing parts from reference TRBV11-2 and TRBJ1-1): EAGVAQSPRYKIIEKRQSVAFWCNPISGHATLYWYQQILGQGPKLLIQFQNNGVVDDSQLPKDRFSAERLKGVDSTLKIQPAKLEDSAVYLCASSLGQFMAFFGQGTRLTVV.

The J gene is TRBJ2-7, the V gene TRBV24-1; D is unresolved. V was pared by 4 bases and J by 3 bases, with 33 bases between. This CDR3 has 21 amino acids. Per germline, CDR1 KGHDR and CDR2 SFDVKD. CDR3 coding DNA: TGTGCCACCAGTGACCTTATGCCTAGGTCCCATTACTATGAAAATATCTACGAGCAGTACTTC. Amino acids: CATSDLMPRSHYYENIYEQYF.

The rearrangement uses TRBV2 and TRBJ2-3, with D unclear. Trimming cost V 7 bases and J 2 bases, with 13 bases left between them. The CDR3 consists of 14 residues. CDR1 is SNHLY and CDR2 is FYNNEI in the germline V gene. The CDR3 spells CASKQRVNTDTQYF. DNA for the CDR3: TGTGCCAGCAAGCAACGCGTGAACACAGATACGCAGTATTTT.

The CDR3 DNA sequence: TGTGCCAGCAGTGAAGCTTTCTTTAGCAATCAGCCCCAGCATTTT. The encoded protein is CASSEAFFSNQPQHF. The rearrangement joins TRBV6-1 to TRBJ1-5, with D hard to call. The V gene's germline CDR1 is MNHNS and CDR2 SASEGT. CDR3 length: 15 amino acids. The V and J ends lost 0 bases and 0 bases respectively, with 6 bases between them.

This chain connects TRBV18 to TRBJ2-1; 10 bases fit TRBD1. J lost 8 bases, V lost 3 bases, and 13 bases had no gene match. Germline values: CDR1 KGHSH, CDR2 LQKENI. CDR3 length: 17 residues. CDR3 coding DNA: TGTGCCAGCTCACCCCCGACCGGGACAGGGGATGAAGATGAGCAGTTCTTC. Translation: CASSPPTGTGDEDEQFF.

The V call is TRBV9, the J call TRBJ2-7; TRBD1 agrees at 11 bases. The CDR3 contains 15 residues. Germline CDR1 reads SGDLS; CDR2 reads YYNGEE. V was clipped by 4 bases and J by 6 bases; unmatched bases: 9. The CDR3 nucleotides read TGTGCCAGCAGCCCAGGACAGGGGGCGAGGGGCGAGCAGTACTTC. Its translation: CASSPGQGARGEQYF.

The gene calls are TRBV6-2 or TRBV6-3 and TRBJ1-2; no firm D call. The CDR3 totals 17 residues. V was clipped by 3 bases and J by 7 bases, with 24 bases between them. Germline lookup yields CDR1 MNHEY and CDR2 SVGEGT. In nucleotides, the CDR3 is TGTGCCAGCAGTTATGATAGCAGTCGGAATTCTATGGCTGGCTACACCTTC. This codes for CASSYDSSRNSMAGYTF.

The chain uses TRBV30 and TRBJ1-4, with D unclear. Germline V gives CDR1 GTSNPN, CDR2 SVGIG (reference sequence). Trimming left V 1 base short and J 7 bases short, with 7 bases between. The CDR3 is 12 residues long. CDR3 in DNA: TGTGCCTGGAGTGCAGGTGGTGAAAAACTGTTTTTT. This encodes CAWSAGGEKLFF.

CDR3 bases: TGTGCCAGCAGCTTGTTCTTCGTGGAGGGCACCTACGAGCAGTACTTC. Translated, it gives CASSLFFVEGTYEQYF. V gene TRBV5-6 combines with J gene TRBJ2-7; D is possibly TRBD2 (6 bases). Germline V lookup: CDR1 SGHDT, CDR2 YYEEEE. V was pared by 1 base and J by 2 bases, with 16 bases between. The CDR3 length is 16 residues.

V and J are TRBV30 and TRBJ2-1, with 7 bases fitting TRBD2. V lost 4 bases to trimming and J lost 6 bases; unmatched junction nucleotides: 6. Germline CDR1 and CDR2: GTSNPN and SVGIG (reference sequence). This CDR3 contains 13 residues. The CDR3 is CAWKSGGGNEQFF. The CDR3 DNA reads TGTGCCTGGAAAAGTGGGGGGGGCAATGAGCAGTTCTTC.

The chain recombines TRBV5-5 with TRBJ2-7; 8 bases agree with TRBD1. Germline loops: CDR1 SGHKS, CDR2 YYEKEE (reference sequence). CDR3 length: 14 amino acids. V was clipped by 4 bases and J by 4 bases; unmatched bases: 7. The CDR3 bases are TGTGCCAGCAGCCAGATGGGACAGGCTTACGAGCAGTACTTC. This codes for CASSQMGQAYEQYF.

V is TRBV28 and J is TRBJ2-1; TRBD2 matches 8 bases. CDR3 size: 13 residues. The junction had 5 bases not matched to a gene; V was cut back by 6 bases and J by 7 bases. CDR1 MDHEN and CDR2 SYDVKM come from the germline V gene. The DNA of the CDR3 is TGTGCCAGCAGGTTACGGGGGGGGAATGAGCAGTTCTTC. It codes for CASRLRGGNEQFF.

Comment on this clone: The sample has other DNA sequences that encode this CDR3 too. DNA of the CDR3: TGCGCCAGCAGCTTGGGGCAGAGCACAGATACGCAGTATTTT. Translated, it gives CASSLGQSTDTQYF. The J gene is TRBJ2-3, the V gene TRBV5-1; D unclear. CDR3 length: 14 residues. The germline CDR1 and CDR2 sequences are SGHRS and YFSETQ. V gave up 0 bases and J gave up 0 bases, with 5 bases separating them.

The genes are TRBV27 and TRBJ1-6; D is perhaps TRBD1 (5 bases). Trimming pared 1 base from V and 11 bases from J, leaving 12 bases between. The CDR3 has 14 residues. Germline CDR1 MNHEY, CDR2 SMNVEV (reference sequence). The CDR3 loop reads CASSLYGQGPPLHF. CDR3 nucleotides: TGTGCCAGCAGTTTATATGGTCAGGGCCCACCCCTCCACTTT.

This clone appeared a few times. The CDR3 DNA reads TGTGCCAGCAGCCAAAGACAGTCGCTCTATGGCTACACCTTC. It codes for CASSQRQSLYGYTF. V usage is TRBV7-9 and J usage is TRBJ1-2, with D possibly being TRBD1 (5 bases). CDR3 length: 14 amino acids. V lost 5 bases, J lost 4 bases, and 14 bases lay in between. CDR1 SEHNR and CDR2 FQNEAQ come from the germline V gene (reference sequence).

Concerning this clone itself: At the DNA level, this CDR3 is encoded by other sequences in the same sample as well. V and J are TRBV30 and TRBJ1-2; perhaps TRBD1 as D (6 bases). The CDR3 is 11 residues long. Germline CDR1 is GTSNPN and CDR2 is SVGIG (reference sequence). Trimming cost V 1 base and J 6 bases, with 6 bases left between them. The CDR3 DNA follows: TGTGCCTGGAGTGCAGGGGATGGCTACACCTTC. Its translation: CAWSAGDGYTF.

The table lists this clone with a count of one. The rearrangement links TRBV11-2 to TRBJ2-3, with D perhaps matching TRBD2 (5 bases). Germline CDR1 and CDR2: SGHAT and FQNNGV. The CDR3 has 16 amino acids. The V end was cut by 2 bases, the J end by 0 bases, with 12 bases between. The CDR3: CASSLRGWESTDTQYF. The DNA for the CDR3 is TGTGCCAGCAGCTTAAGAGGGTGGGAGAGCACAGATACGCAGTATTTT.

The genes are TRBV6-4 and TRBJ1-5; D unclear. V dropped 4 bases and J dropped 2 bases, with 12 bases sitting between them. Germline CDR1 reads MRHNA; CDR2 reads SNTAGT. The CDR3 extends over 15 amino acids. This chain's CDR3 is CASSVEGKGNQPQHF. The CDR3 DNA sequence: TGTGCCAGCAGTGTGGAGGGAAAAGGCAATCAGCCCCAGCATTTT.

The chain recombines TRBV6-4 with TRBJ1-1; a weak D match, TRBD1 (6 bases). This CDR3 is 14 amino acids long. Between the trimmed V and J ends, which lost 5 bases and 5 bases, there was a span of 15 bases. Germline V gene lookup returns CDR1 MRHNA and CDR2 SNTAGT. DNA for the CDR3: TGTGCCAGCAGTTCCGACAGGTCGGGAACTGAAGCTTTCTTT. It specifies CASSSDRSGTEAFF.